Shown below are 4 T cell receptor beta chains from a single sample sequenced in a study of CD8 T cells in ankylosing spondylitis. TCRdb re-derived calls from the 5' RACE reads in MiXCR, one entry per CDR3 protein. This repertoire shows 130,000 or so distinct CDR3 sequences, about 6.4% found once; its top ten account for about 12%. Material: blood, either unsorted or a sorted T cell fraction (not recorded which). These TCRs come from a male donor with ankylosing spondylitis or in good health (not recorded which).

This clonotype has ten or more counts. The chain has TRBV11-1 and TRBJ2-1, with 16 bases fitting TRBD2. Per the germline V gene, CDR1 is SGHAT and CDR2 is FQDESV (reference sequence). V was clipped by 5 bases and J by 1 base; unmatched bases: 5. The CDR3 is 18 amino acids. CDR3 sequence: CASSQGLAGGPSYNEQFF. The CDR3 coding sequence is TGTGCCAGCAGCCAGGGACTAGCGGGAGGGCCTTCCTACAATGAGCAGTTCTTC.

The table lists this clonotype with many counts. This chain uses TRBV20-1 with TRBJ1-1; D not resolved. This CDR3 contains 10 residues. Trimming pared 3 bases from V and 8 bases from J, leaving 7 bases between. Germline loops: CDR1 DFQATT, CDR2 SNEGSKA (reference sequence). This CDR3 reads CSARSREAFF. The CDR3 DNA is TGCAGTGCTAGGTCCAGGGAAGCTTTCTTT.

The genes are TRBV5-1 and TRBJ2-5; TRBD1 matches at 7 bases. Per the germline V gene, CDR1 is SGHRS and CDR2 is YFSETQ. The CDR3 consists of 13 residues. After removal of 6 bases from V and 4 bases from J, the junction contained 6 bases not matched to a gene. CDR3 sequence reads: CASKGRGRETQYF. The CDR3 DNA follows: TGCGCCAGCAAGGGCAGGGGGAGAGAGACCCAGTACTTC.

This clonotype was found many times. The chain joins TRBV11-2 to TRBJ2-3, with D tentatively TRBD1 or TRBD2 (5 bases each). CDR3 length: 15 residues. Germline CDR1 and CDR2: SGHAT and FQNNGV. V lost 5 bases and J 0 bases, leaving 12 bases between the germline ends. In DNA, the CDR3 is TGTGCCAGCAGCCTACTGGGGGTTAGCACAGATACGCAGTATTTT. This gives the protein CASSLLGVSTDTQYF.